The entry below describes one T cell receptor beta chain. The specificity of this receptor is unknown. Per-base qualities were not stored, and no clone one base away is much larger. The sample belongs to a study of T cell changes during pregnancy in multiple sclerosis (dated by TCRdb to about 2019). For the study in its entirety: Changes in the T cell repertoire over the course of pregnancy were examined in this study in women with multiple sclerosis.

Library method: the immunoSEQ multiplex PCR assay. TCRdb holds this immuneACCESS table with in-frame rearrangements only. Some clones are missing; in checked studies, unresolved V genes explain under half, and the rest has no known cause. This sample has around 60,000 clones in its table, and around 90% of those were observed once. The ten largest make up around 0.5% of the sample. V is cut by 0 bases and J by 0 bases, and the space between the germline ends is 7 bases. The germline V gene specifies SGHRS as CDR1 and YFSETQ as CDR2. The CDR3 sequence holds 14 residues, the cysteine and phenylalanine included. This entry keeps only the CDR3 DNA: 42 bases, framed from base 1.

The receptor comes from a female donor in good health, enrolled as a control in a pregnancy study. The specimen was CD4+ T cells from peripheral blood mononuclear cells, collected after pregnancy. This sequence uses TRBV5-1 and TRBJ2-7; TRBD1 is a weak D gene call, 5 bases matching. DNA sequence: TGCGCCAGCAGCTTGGCACAGGACTCCTACGAGCAGTACTTC. It encodes CASSLAQDSYEQYF.